Each of the 8 T cell receptor beta chains below was sequenced from the same sample in a study of T cell changes during pregnancy in multiple sclerosis. Clones were read by immunoSEQ multiplex PCR, and TCRdb kept only the in-frame ones, dropping some. Of some 85,000 clones in the sample, around 94% were seen once. The sample here was peripheral blood, taken in the third trimester of pregnancy. The receptors originated from a female donor with multiple sclerosis, enrolled in a pregnancy study.

The V call is TRBV9, the J call TRBJ1-5; 10 bases are shared with TRBD1. The germline CDR1 and CDR2 sequences are SGDLS and YYNGEE. The CDR3 is made up of 15 amino acids. V was pared by 0 bases and J by 7 bases, with 4 bases of the junction left unmatched. CDR3 in DNA: TGTGCCAGCAGCGTAGGTGGGACAGGGGCCCAGCCCCAGCATTTT. Translating it yields CASSVGGTGAQPQHF.

The V and J genes are TRBV2 and TRBJ2-1; 8 nucleotides align to TRBD2. The trim removed 6 bases at V and 2 bases at J, leaving 9 bases unmatched. Germline V CDR1 and CDR2: SNHLY, FYNNEI. CDR3 length: 16 amino acids. CDR3 sequence: CASSYAREAPYNEQFF. The CDR3 DNA sequence: TGTGCCAGCAGCTACGCGCGGGAGGCCCCCTACAATGAGCAGTTCTTC.

V and J are TRBV5-4 and TRBJ2-7; 7 nucleotides agree with TRBD2. Germline lookup yields CDR1 SGHNT and CDR2 YYREEE (reference sequence). Trimming removed 4 bases from V and 3 bases from J; junction bases left unmatched: 7. This CDR3 is built from 14 residues. This CDR3 reads CASSLGWTSYEQYF. Here the CDR3 DNA reads TGTGCCAGCAGCCTCGGGTGGACTAGCTACGAGCAGTACTTC.

The chain has TRBV28 and TRBJ1-1, with TRBD1 matching over 9 bases. Trimming removed 8 bases from V and 5 bases from J; junction bases left unmatched: 15. Germline V lookup: CDR1 MDHEN, CDR2 SYDVKM. The CDR3 consists of 16 residues. This CDR3 reads CASALPTGTGITEAFF. The CDR3 DNA reads TGTGCCAGCGCTCTACCCACCGGGACAGGGATAACTGAAGCTTTCTTT.

The chain joins TRBV4-1 to TRBJ1-5; D ambiguous. This CDR3 comprises 15 residues. V was shortened by 5 bases and J by 4 bases, with 15 bases between the two germline ends. CDR1 and CDR2 (germline): MGHRA, YSYEKL. CDR3 sequence: CASSNAPGENQPQHF. CDR3 DNA sequence: TGCGCCAGCAGCAACGCCCCGGGTGAGAATCAGCCCCAGCATTTT.

The J gene is TRBJ2-3, the V gene TRBV5-1, with D possibly being TRBD1 (5 bases). The germline V gene encodes CDR1 SGHRS and CDR2 YFSETQ. The CDR3 totals 14 residues. The V and J ends lost 7 bases and 0 bases respectively, with 12 bases between them. The CDR3 DNA is TGCGCCAGCGCAGGGCCCCTGAGCACAGATACGCAGTATTTT. It codes for CASAGPLSTDTQYF.

The gene calls are TRBV28 and TRBJ2-3; D perhaps matches TRBD1 (5 bases). Per germline, CDR1 MDHEN and CDR2 SYDVKM. The CDR3 loop spans 13 amino acids. Trimming cost V 6 bases and J 6 bases, with 13 bases left between them. CDR3 in DNA: TGTGCCAGCAGACTCACAGGCGAGGATACGCAGTATTTT. Translated: CASRLTGEDTQYF.

The chain combines TRBV2 with TRBJ2-1; a possible D gene is TRBD2 (6 bases). Trimming stripped 7 bases from V and 6 bases from J, with 13 bases between. CDR1 is SNHLY and CDR2 is FYNNEI in the germline V gene. The CDR3 covers 13 residues. Here the CDR3 reads CASKESGANEQFF. CDR3 nucleotide sequence: TGTGCCAGCAAGGAGTCGGGAGCCAATGAGCAGTTCTTC. Full variable domain (rest looked up from reference TRBV2 and TRBJ2-1): EPEVTQTPSHQVTQMGQEVILRCVPISNHLYFYWYRQILGQKVEFLVSFYNNEISEKSEIFDDQFSVERPDGSNFTLKIRSTKLEDSAMYFCASKESGANEQFFGPGTRLTVL.